One and the same sample provided the 23 T cell receptor beta chains below, sequenced in a study of T-cell reconstitution after alpha-beta-depleted transplantation in children. Unique molecular identifiers were built into the TCRbeta library. TCRdb re-called the PCR reads with MiXCR, one entry per CDR3 protein. The data show some 70,000 distinct CDR3 sequences, with 6% to 8% seen just once and around 2.5% held by the top ten. The material was PBMCs from the stem cell graft donor, obtained from the stem cell graft. The receptors were gathered from a human donor who donated a stem cell graft to a child with acute lymphoblastic leukemia.

This clonotype came up a few times. The chain couples TRBV7-9 to TRBJ2-7; possible D gene TRBD1, 5 bases. CDR1 is SEHNR and CDR2 is FQNEAQ in the germline V gene (reference sequence). The CDR3 runs 14 residues. Trimming cost V 6 bases and J 0 bases, with 12 bases left between them. CDR3: CASSPQGSSYEQYF. The DNA of the CDR3 is TGTGCCAGCAGTCCCCAGGGAAGCTCCTACGAGCAGTACTTC.

In this sample, this clonotype turned up a few times. The rearrangement links TRBV15 to TRBJ2-6, with 8 bases aligning to TRBD1. Germline trimming cut 7 bases from V and 4 bases from J; bases unmatched to any gene: 9. The germline CDR1 and CDR2 sequences are LNHNV and YYDKDF (reference sequence). CDR3 size: 16 residues. The DNA of the CDR3 is TGTGCCACCATGCCGGACAGGGCGGGGGGGGCCAACGTCCTGACTTTC. It codes for CATMPDRAGGANVLTF.

This clonotype appeared a few times. The V and J genes are TRBV3-1 and TRBJ1-2, with a tentative D call TRBD1 (6 bases). Germline-derived CDR1 and CDR2 are LGHDT and YNNKEL (reference sequence). The CDR3 is 15 residues long. V lost 0 bases and J lost 13, with 21 bases in between. The CDR3 nucleotides are TGTGCCAGCAGCCAAGAACAGGGCTTAAATTTAGCGATCACCTTC. Translation gives CASSQEQGLNLAITF.

This clonotype was picked up many times. The chain links TRBV5-6 to TRBJ2-1; D possibly uses TRBD1 or TRBD2 (5 bases each). V lost 4 bases, J lost 10 bases, and 9 bases lay in between. The CDR3 loop spans 11 amino acids. Germline V gene data show CDR1 as SGHDT and CDR2 as YYEEEE. CDR3 sequence reads: CASSGEGEQFF. In DNA, the CDR3 is TGTGCCAGCAGCGGCGAGGGGGAGCAGTTCTTC.

This clonotype has just a few counts. The rearrangement links TRBV29-1 to TRBJ2-7; 8 nucleotides line up with TRBD1. Losses at the gene ends were 6 bases for V and 6 bases for J; bases not matched to a gene: 4. CDR1 is SQVTM and CDR2 is ANQGSEA in the germline V gene. The CDR3 runs 11 residues. Here the CDR3 reads CSVEQGGEQYF. The DNA of the CDR3 is TGCAGCGTAGAACAGGGGGGCGAGCAGTACTTC.

This clonotype was counted a few times. This CDR3 reads CASSATGGTGELFF. For the CDR3, the DNA is TGTGCCAGCAGCGCCACAGGGGGGACCGGGGAGCTGTTTTTT. The chain joins TRBV3-1 to TRBJ2-2; 8 positions match TRBD1. Germline V lookup: CDR1 LGHDT, CDR2 YNNKEL (reference sequence). V gave up 5 bases and J gave up 5 bases; unmatched junction bases: 4. The CDR3 extends over 14 amino acids.

This clonotype has a count of ten or more. V and J are TRBV29-1 and TRBJ2-7, with a weak D call TRBD1 (6 bases). Germline values: CDR1 SQVTM, CDR2 ANQGSEA. V was shortened by 6 bases and J by 0 bases, with 12 bases between the two germline ends. The CDR3 consists of 13 residues. In DNA, the CDR3 is TGCAGCGTCGAGACAGGCCTCTCCTACGAGCAGTACTTC. This encodes CSVETGLSYEQYF.

This clonotype was counted many times. CDR3 amino acids: CASRRGSGETQYF. CDR3 bases: TGCGCCTCCAGGAGGGGATCGGGAGAGACCCAGTACTTC. The chain has TRBV5-1 and TRBJ2-5, with D possibly being TRBD2 (6 bases). CDR1 and CDR2 (germline): SGHRS, YFSETQ. Trimming cost V 10 bases and J 4 bases, with 17 bases left between them. The CDR3 runs to 13 residues. Drawing the rest from reference TRBV5-1 and TRBJ2-5, the complete variable domain is KAGVTQTPRYLIKTRGQQVTLSCSPISGHRSVSWYQQTPGQGLQFLFEYFSETQRNKGNFPGRFSGRQFSNSRSEMNVSTLELGDSALYLCASRRGSGETQYFGPGTRLLVL.

This clonotype has at least ten counts. The J gene is TRBJ1-1, the V gene TRBV6-2 or TRBV6-3, with TRBD1 identical over 7 bases. The CDR3 sequence is 16 residues long. The V gene end was trimmed by 2 bases and the J gene end by 1 base; junction bases not matched to a gene: 7. Germline V gene data show CDR1 as MNHEY and CDR2 as SVGEGT. DNA of the CDR3: TGTGCCAGCAGTTACGGAGGACAGGTAACGAACACTGAAGCTTTCTTT. Translation: CASSYGGQVTNTEAFF.

At least ten counts were recorded for this clonotype. This rearrangement joins TRBV29-1 to TRBJ2-1; 7 bases align to TRBD2. With V trimmed by 8 bases and J by 5 bases, 9 bases remained unmatched. CDR1 and CDR2 (germline): SQVTM, ANQGSEA. The CDR3 runs 13 residues. CDR3 in amino acids: CSSKPAGHNEQFF. In DNA, the CDR3 is TGCAGCTCGAAACCAGCGGGGCACAATGAGCAGTTCTTC.

This clonotype showed up many times. The chain links TRBV29-1 to TRBJ2-5; D remains unclear. Trimming took 2 bases from V and 5 from J, leaving 18 bases between them. Germline V gene data show CDR1 as SQVTM and CDR2 as ANQGSEA. The CDR3 runs 15 residues. The CDR3 is CSVEWAEVKRETQYF. CDR3 nucleotides: TGCAGCGTTGAATGGGCGGAAGTCAAGAGGGAGACCCAGTACTTC.

This clonotype was seen many times. The chain uses TRBV5-1 and TRBJ1-4, with D unresolved. From germline, CDR1 is SGHRS and CDR2 YFSETQ. The CDR3 has 14 amino acids. Trimming took 0 bases from V and 4 from J, leaving 7 bases between them. The CDR3 here is CASSLGPSNEKLFF. DNA for the CDR3: TGCGCCAGCAGCTTGGGACCTAGTAATGAAAAACTGTTTTTT.

The V call is TRBV5-4, the J call TRBJ1-1, with D unclear. CDR3 length: 13 amino acids. Germline values: CDR1 SGHNT, CDR2 YYREEE (reference sequence). The V end was cut by 0 bases, the J end by 3 bases, with 6 bases between. The CDR3 DNA sequence: TGTGCCAGCAGCTTGGTCTCGGACACTGAAGCTTTCTTT. Protein product: CASSLVSDTEAFF. The full variable domain, with the rest looked up from reference TRBV5-4 and TRBJ1-1, is ETGVTQSPTHLIKTRGQQVTLRCSSQSGHNTVSWYQQALGQGPQFIFQYYREEENGRGNFPPRFSGLQFPNYSSELNVNALELDDSALYLCASSLVSDTEAFFGQGTRLTVV.

The chain uses TRBV19 and TRBJ1-5; D remains ambiguous. This CDR3 spans 15 amino acids. Germline V gene lookup returns CDR1 LNHDA and CDR2 SQIVND (reference sequence). V gave up 1 base and J gave up 1 base, with 8 bases separating them. In nucleotides, the CDR3 is TGTGCCAGTAGTATAGGGACGAGGAGCAATCAGCCCCAGCATTTT. Translating gives CASSIGTRSNQPQHF.

This clonotype appeared many times. The chain recombines TRBV12-3 or TRBV12-4 with TRBJ1-2; D uncertain. CDR3 length equals 13 residues. V was pared by 6 bases and J by 4 bases, with 12 bases between. The CDR3 bases are TGTGCCAGCAGCCCACTAGTTAGCTATGGCTACACCTTC. Translating gives CASSPLVSYGYTF.

Many counts were recorded for this clonotype. This chain uses TRBV7-2 with TRBJ2-1; TRBD2 matches at 13 bases. J lost 6 bases, V lost 4 bases, and 9 bases had no gene match. CDR1 and CDR2 from the germline V gene are SGHTA and FQGNSA. The CDR3 loop spans 17 amino acids. The chain's CDR3 is CASSSRTSGSWGNEQFF. CDR3 in DNA: TGTGCCAGCAGCTCGAGGACTAGCGGGAGTTGGGGCAATGAGCAGTTCTTC.

The table lists this clonotype with a few counts. The V call is TRBV29-1, the J call TRBJ2-7, with 7 bases matching TRBD2. The CDR3 has 13 residues. Germline values: CDR1 SQVTM, CDR2 ANQGSEA. Trimming at V came to 4 bases and at J to 1 base, leaving 4 bases not matched to a gene. The CDR3 DNA reads TGCAGCGTTGTTCGGGGGGATTCCTACGAGCAGTACTTC. This sequence encodes CSVVRGDSYEQYF.

Many counts were recorded for this clonotype. CDR3 residues: CASSQDGNNQPQHF. CDR3 coding DNA: TGTGCCAGCAGTCAGGACGGAAACAATCAGCCCCAGCATTTT. The V and J genes are TRBV5-5 and TRBJ1-5; no clear D gene. V was clipped by 5 bases and J by 3 bases, with 12 bases between them. This CDR3 spans 14 amino acids. Germline V gene data show CDR1 as SGHKS and CDR2 as YYEKEE (reference sequence).

This clonotype has only a few counts. The J gene is TRBJ1-5, the V gene TRBV12-3 or TRBV12-4; D is uncertain. Trimming took 9 bases from V and 7 from J, leaving 10 bases between them. The CDR3 runs 11 residues. CDR3 loop: CASALRQPQHF. In DNA, the CDR3 is TGTGCCAGTGCCTTACGGCAGCCCCAGCATTTT.

This chain links TRBV20-1 with TRBJ1-2; no reliable D call. Trimming removed 6 bases from V and 5 bases from J, with 13 bases in between. The germline V gene encodes CDR1 DFQATT and CDR2 SNEGSKA (reference sequence). The length of the CDR3 is 12 residues. The DNA of the CDR3 is TGCAGTGCCCTAAACAGAGGGTATGGCTACACCTTC. Protein sequence: CSALNRGYGYTF.

There are many counts of this clonotype. This rearrangement joins TRBV5-5 to TRBJ2-3; D unresolved. There are 14 residues in the CDR3. Trimming took off 0 bases at V and 4 bases at J, with 9 bases between the two ends. Looked up from germline, CDR1 is SGHKS and CDR2 is YYEKEE (reference sequence). CDR3 coding DNA: TGTGCCAGCAGCTTGGAGTTGCGCTCAGATACGCAGTATTTT. Amino acids: CASSLELRSDTQYF.

This clonotype has a count of ten or more. The chain carries TRBV24-1 and TRBJ2-7; possible D gene TRBD2, 6 bases. The CDR3 consists of 19 residues. Germline values: CDR1 KGHDR, CDR2 SFDVKD. V dropped 7 bases and J dropped 3 bases, with 30 bases sitting between them. The CDR3 DNA follows: TGTGCCACCAGCTCATTCCCCCCAGGGAGGCCTTTGCCCCTCTACGAGCAGTACTTC. This gives the protein CATSSFPPGRPLPLYEQYF.

The V gene is TRBV11-2, the J gene TRBJ2-7; 9 bases match TRBD2. The trim removed 5 bases at V and 4 bases at J, leaving 18 bases unmatched. The CDR3 has 18 amino acids. Germline CDR1 and CDR2: SGHAT and FQNNGV. In DNA form, the CDR3 reads TGTGCCAGCAGCCAGAACTCCGGACTAGCGTCTTTGGTGTACGAGCAGTACTTC. This gives the protein CASSQNSGLASLVYEQYF.